This T cell receptor beta chain comes out of a study of blood T cell repertoires in COVID-19. At the level of the study: Sample material is recorded as cDNA or gDNA derived from T cells, B-cell-depleted T cells, or PBMCs.

The CDR3 extends over 16 amino acids. Trimming stripped 4 bases from V and 1 base from J, with 18 bases between. Looked up from germline, CDR1 is SGHTS and CDR2 is YDEGEE. Original handling: Nucleated cell number was recorded as an estimate derived from reference gene primer amplification. Clones were sequenced by immunoSEQ multiplex PCR, and TCRdb holds only the in-frame ones, with some missing. The V and J calls and clone size are taken from that table; D and trimming were inferred from the DNA. Among around 30,000 clones listed, around nine tenths were seen once. This clone was observed once. The chain recombines TRBV5-8 with TRBJ2-7; D is possibly TRBD1 (5 bases). Specimen: peripheral blood. This receptor was taken from a human donor in a cohort sampled during active COVID-19. CDR3 sequence reads: CASSHYRPLFSYEQYF. CDR3 nucleotides: TGTGCCAGCAGCCACTACAGGCCTCTTTTTTCCTACGAGCAGTACTTC.